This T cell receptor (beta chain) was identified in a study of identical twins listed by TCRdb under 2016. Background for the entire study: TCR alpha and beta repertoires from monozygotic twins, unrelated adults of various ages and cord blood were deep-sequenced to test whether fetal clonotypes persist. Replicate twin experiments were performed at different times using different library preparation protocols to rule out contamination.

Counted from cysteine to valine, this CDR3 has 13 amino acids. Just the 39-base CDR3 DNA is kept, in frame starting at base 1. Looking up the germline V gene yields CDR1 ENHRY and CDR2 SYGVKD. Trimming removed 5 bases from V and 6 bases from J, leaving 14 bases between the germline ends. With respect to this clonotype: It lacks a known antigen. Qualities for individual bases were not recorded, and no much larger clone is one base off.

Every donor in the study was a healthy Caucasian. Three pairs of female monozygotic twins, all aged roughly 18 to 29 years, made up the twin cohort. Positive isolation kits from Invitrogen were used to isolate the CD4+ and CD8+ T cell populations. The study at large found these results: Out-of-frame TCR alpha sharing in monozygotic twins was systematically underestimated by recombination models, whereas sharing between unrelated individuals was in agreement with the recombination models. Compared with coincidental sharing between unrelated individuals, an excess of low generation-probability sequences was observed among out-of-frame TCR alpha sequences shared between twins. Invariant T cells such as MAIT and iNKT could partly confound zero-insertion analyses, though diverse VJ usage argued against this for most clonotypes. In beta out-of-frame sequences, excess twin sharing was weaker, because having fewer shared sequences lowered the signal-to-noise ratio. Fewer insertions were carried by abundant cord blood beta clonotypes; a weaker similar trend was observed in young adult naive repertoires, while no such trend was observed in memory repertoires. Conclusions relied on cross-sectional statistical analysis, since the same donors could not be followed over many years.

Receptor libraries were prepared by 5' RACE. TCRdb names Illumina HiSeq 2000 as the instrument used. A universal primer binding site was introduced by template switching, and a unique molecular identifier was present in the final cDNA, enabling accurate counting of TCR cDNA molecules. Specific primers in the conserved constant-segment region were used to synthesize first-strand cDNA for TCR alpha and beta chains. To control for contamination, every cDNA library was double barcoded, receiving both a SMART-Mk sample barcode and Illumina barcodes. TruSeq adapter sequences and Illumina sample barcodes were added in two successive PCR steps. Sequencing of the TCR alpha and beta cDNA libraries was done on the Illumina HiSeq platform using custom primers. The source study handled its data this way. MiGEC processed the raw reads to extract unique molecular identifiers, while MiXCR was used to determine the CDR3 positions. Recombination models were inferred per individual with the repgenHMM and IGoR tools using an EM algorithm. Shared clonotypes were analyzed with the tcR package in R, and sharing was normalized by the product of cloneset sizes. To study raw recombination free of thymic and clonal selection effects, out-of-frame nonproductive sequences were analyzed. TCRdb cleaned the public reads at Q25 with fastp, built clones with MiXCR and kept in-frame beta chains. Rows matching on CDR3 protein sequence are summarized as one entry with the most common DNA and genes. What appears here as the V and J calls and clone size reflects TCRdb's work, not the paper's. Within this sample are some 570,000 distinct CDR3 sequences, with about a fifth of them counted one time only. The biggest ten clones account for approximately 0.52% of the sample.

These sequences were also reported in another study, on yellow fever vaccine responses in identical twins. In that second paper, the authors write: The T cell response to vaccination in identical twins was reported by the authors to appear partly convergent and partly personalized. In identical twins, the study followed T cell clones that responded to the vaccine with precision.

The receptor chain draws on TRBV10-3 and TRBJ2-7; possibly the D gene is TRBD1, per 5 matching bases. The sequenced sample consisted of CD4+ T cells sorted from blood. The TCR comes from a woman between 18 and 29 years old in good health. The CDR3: CAISSTIGVEQYV. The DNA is TGTGCCATCAGTTCTACCATAGGGGTCGAGCAGTACGTC.